Listed here is a single T cell receptor (beta chain). The antigen remains unidentified. Authors' methods: Quality scores were absent from the junction-only immunoSEQ sequences, so filtering differed. Sequencing was performed with immunoSEQ multiplex PCR; in TCRdb, only in-frame clones are kept and a portion is missing. D and trimming come from the DNA, and the V and J calls and clone size come from that table. This sample has about 1.4 million clones, with over 95% found just once. The record originates from a study of shared clonotypes between healthy human individuals. Notes on the study in general: Rarefaction indicated that sorted-subset sequencing remained incomplete although depth was large.

This CDR3 contains 15 residues. From germline, CDR1 is SGHKS and CDR2 YYEKEE (reference sequence). Trimming at V came to 2 bases and at J to 0 bases, leaving 2 bases not matched to a gene. The TCR sequence derives from a man aged 25-45 years in good health. The specimen was naive CD4+ T cells sorted from blood. Subset described: CD45RA+ positively selected. The chain recombines TRBV5-5 with TRBJ2-1, with 7 positions matching TRBD2. CDR3 in DNA: TGTGCCAGCAGCTTAGCGGGGATCTCCTACAATGAGCAGTTCTTC. This encodes CASSLAGISYNEQFF. Drawing the rest from reference TRBV5-5 and TRBJ2-1, the complete variable domain is DAGVTQSPTHLIKTRGQQVTLRCSPISGHKSVSWYQQVLGQGPQFIFQYYEKEERGRGNFPDRFSARQFPNYSSELNVNALLLGDSALYLCASSLAGISYNEQFFGPGTRLTVL.